This T cell receptor beta chain was recovered during a study of human T cells and chemical hapten exposure (TCRdb year 2021). Study-level background: For sensitization, 2% DPC in acetone was applied to a roughly 2 cm by roughly 2 cm area of upper inner arm skin. In alopecia patients, the study followed how the peripheral blood TCR repertoire changed in vivo over primary and secondary sensitization to diphenylcyclopropenone (DPC), a hapten. Patch tests used Finn chambers with 0.01% DPC on the upper back, scored after 6 days by International Contact Dermatitis Research Group standards. Blood was sampled from patients pre-sensitization (week 0) and at 2, 6 and about 24 weeks after DPC sensitization. The libraries were sequenced as a pool, and the TCR yield per sample differed mostly because of small variations in library volumes within the pool. Weekly therapeutic DPC doses were additionally applied to the scalp of patients throughout the roughly 23-week study period. Blood for TCR sequencing was provided by twenty-nine alopecia patients at one to four time points (pre-sensitization, 2, 6 and 24 weeks). The patient cohort, mostly female, included alopecia areata with under or over 50% scalp involvement, alopecia totalis and alopecia universalis.

The library was obtained by RACE. TCRdb records NextSeq 500 as the sequencer. Library preparation attached unique molecular identifiers to individual cDNA molecules for quantitative, reproducible TCR counting. For every blood RNA sample, sequencing covered both the TCR alpha and TCR beta chains. Regarding the original processing steps: A median of roughly 98,000 TCRs per sample was observed, with a range of about 20,000 to 750,000. V, J and CDR3 annotation of the TCR reads was performed with the Decombinator software suite. Every sample was subsampled to the same number of TCRs (28,000) for the PS versus PT1 abundance plots. TCRs were defined as expanded if absent before sensitization and observed at least eight times at the 2-week time point. TCRdb's own reprocessing of the public reads used fastp at Q25 and MiXCR and kept productive beta chains. Each record represents a unique CDR3 protein, reported with the most common genes and DNA among its rows. The V and J calls were determined by TCRdb, not by the authors. The sample contains about 380,000 distinct CDR3 sequences, 5.1% of them found a single time. 2.6% of the sample belongs to the ten largest clones.

Points the paper makes about the study in general: Because all patients had alopecia, a presumed autoimmune disease, the immune response of the patients might differ from that of healthy individuals. Repeated subsampling changed both the strength of the expansion versus patch-test correlation and the threshold at which the correlation became significant. Significantly more large CDR3 similarity clusters were formed by expanded TCRs than by pre-sensitization or healthy control sets, consistent with antigen-driven responses. No change with DPC sensitization was found in the number of TCRs above 1 in 1000 frequency, and no evidence of global repertoire structure alterations was found. The number of PT1 expanded TCRs positively correlated with patch test score, significant at thresholds 8, 16 and 32 but not 4.

Per the publication, the time point label means: pre-sensitization, week 0. The treatment or condition label, read with the paper, signifies: therapeutic diphenylcyclopropenone sensitization with weekly scalp DPC. At every patch-test visit, the blood draw took place before the patch test was put on. Patients were considered eligible if aged 18 to 70, diagnosed with alopecia and deemed suitable for DPC therapy, and patients were excluded if pregnant. Total RNA was extracted from unfractionated whole blood that had been collected in Tempus Blood RNA tubes. This clonotype occurred a few times. Its cognate antigen has yet to be identified. No quality values exist for individual bases; no much larger clone is one base distant. Via the germline V gene, CDR1 is SGHRS and CDR2 YFSETQ. Deletion took 4 bases off V and 1 base off J, with a span of 15 bases between the germline ends. The CDR3 covers 15 residues, taking in both the cysteine and the phenylalanine. Only the CDR3 portion is preserved as DNA: 45 bases, with reading frame beginning at the first base.

Sequences were derived from whole blood, sampled in connection with sensitization to the hapten diphenylcyclopropenone (DPC). The chain is encoded by TRBV5-1 joined to TRBJ2-7; the D gene assignment is ambiguous. The TCR sequence derives from a woman aged 45-65 years with alopecia areata. Some clones in this sample may be carry-over from other donors' samples. The CDR3 is CASSPDGEWSYEQYF. The DNA sequence is as follows: TGCGCCAGCAGCCCGGATGGCGAATGGTCCTACGAGCAGTACTTC.